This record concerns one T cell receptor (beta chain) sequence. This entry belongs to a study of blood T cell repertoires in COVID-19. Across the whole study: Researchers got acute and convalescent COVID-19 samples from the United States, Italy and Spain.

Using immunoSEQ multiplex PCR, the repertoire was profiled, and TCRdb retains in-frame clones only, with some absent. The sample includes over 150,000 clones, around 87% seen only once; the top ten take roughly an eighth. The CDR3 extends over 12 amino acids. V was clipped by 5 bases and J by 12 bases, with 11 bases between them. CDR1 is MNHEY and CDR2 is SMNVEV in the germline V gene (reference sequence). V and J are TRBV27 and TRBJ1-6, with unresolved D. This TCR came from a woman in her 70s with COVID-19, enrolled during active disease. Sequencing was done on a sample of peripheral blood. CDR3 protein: CASSSPARPLHF. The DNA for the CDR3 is TGTGCCAGCAGTAGCCCTGCTCGACCCCTCCACTTT.